The 3 T cell receptor beta chains reported below all come from one sample, sequenced in a study of T-cell memory formation after mild COVID-19 (dated by TCRdb to the early 2020s). The library was built by means of 5' RACE. TCRdb records Illumina NovaSeq 6000 as the sequencer. Clones were called with MiXCR by TCRdb after fastp trimmed the public reads at Q25, and only in-frame beta chains were retained. Rows with one shared CDR3 protein collapse into an entry with the most common genes and DNA. The sample table contains some 300,000 distinct CDR3 sequences; only one count was recorded for around 20% of them. The ten largest clones take up 21% of the sample. Sequencing was performed on PBMCs or a T cell subset sorted from them (not recorded which). The receptors derive from a man younger than 35 who had mild COVID-19 (a few samples of this study predate the infection). The sample titles of this study are shuffled in the database, so cell type and time point are left out; the donor was told from shared clones.

This clonotype was detected a few times. J is TRBJ2-5 and V is TRBV4-1, with 12 nucleotides matching TRBD2. After removal of 3 bases from V and 0 bases from J, the junction contained 5 bases not matched to a gene. This CDR3 spans 17 amino acids. Looked up from germline, CDR1 is MGHRA and CDR2 is YSYEKL. The CDR3 spells CASSQALAGGHQETQYF. For the CDR3, the DNA is TGCGCCAGCAGCCAGGCACTAGCGGGGGGCCACCAAGAGACCCAGTACTTC.

This clonotype was seen only a few times. V is TRBV7-9 and J is TRBJ2-2; D gene uncertain. Per the germline V gene, CDR1 is SEHNR and CDR2 is FQNEAQ (reference sequence). The CDR3 covers 13 residues. Trimming shortened V by 5 bases and J by 7 bases, and 11 bases separated the two germline ends. The CDR3 is CASSGRPNGELFF. CDR3 sequence (DNA): TGTGCCAGCAGCGGTAGACCGAACGGGGAGCTGTTTTTT.

The chain combines TRBV7-6 with TRBJ2-5, with D possibly being TRBD1 (6 bases). The CDR3 has 15 residues. Germline V CDR1 and CDR2: SGHVS, FNYEAQ. With 5 bases removed from V and 5 bases from J, the gap between germline ends came to 18 bases. The CDR3: CASSRDRIMRETQYF. DNA for the CDR3: TGTGCCAGCAGCCGAGACAGGATCATGAGGGAGACCCAGTACTTC.